The 14 T cell receptor beta chains given below trace back to one sample, sequenced in a study of T-cell memory formation after mild COVID-19. TCRdb recomputed calls from the 5' RACE reads with MiXCR, one row per CDR3 protein. Of 250,000 to 350,000 distinct CDR3 sequences listed, 14% are singletons. Source material: PBMCs or a T cell subset sorted from them (not recorded which). These receptors all stem from a man aged 18 to 30 who had mild COVID-19 (a few samples of this study predate the infection). Cell type and time point are not known.

This clonotype was counted ten times or more. The chain is built from TRBV29-1 and TRBJ2-1; D unclear. V was clipped by 3 bases and J by 2 bases, with 5 bases between them. The germline V gene encodes CDR1 SQVTM and CDR2 ANQGSEA. This CDR3 is 12 amino acids long. The CDR3 nucleotides read TGCAGCGTTGACAGAACCTACAATGAGCAGTTCTTC. Residues: CSVDRTYNEQFF.

The chain couples TRBV25-1 to TRBJ2-6; D gene unclear. This CDR3 spans 15 amino acids. Germline V gene sequence: CDR1 MGHDK, CDR2 SYGVNS. Deletions cut 7 bases from V and 1 base from J, with 11 bases between. The CDR3 spells CASTSEQSGANVLTF. In DNA form, the CDR3 reads TGTGCCAGCACCTCCGAGCAGTCTGGGGCCAACGTCCTGACTTTC.

V is TRBV7-9 and J is TRBJ2-1; the D is unclear. The germline V gene has CDR1 SEHNR and CDR2 FQNEAQ (reference sequence). Between the trimmed V and J ends, which lost 7 bases and 0 bases, there was a span of 7 bases. This CDR3 contains 13 residues. The CDR3 sequence is CASTPGSYNEQFF. CDR3 DNA sequence: TGTGCCAGCACCCCCGGCTCCTACAATGAGCAGTTCTTC.

This clonotype has only a few counts. CDR3 sequence reads: CASSDGITYEQFF. CDR3 nucleotides: TGTGCCAGCAGTGATGGGATTACCTATGAGCAGTTCTTC. V and J are TRBV6-1 and TRBJ2-1; D gene unclear. Germline assignment: CDR1 MNHNS and CDR2 SASEGT. The V gene lost 3 bases and the J gene lost 8 bases, with 11 bases spanning the gap. The CDR3 sequence is 13 residues long.

This clonotype has just a few counts. The rearrangement joins TRBV7-7 to TRBJ2-7, with 7 bases fitting TRBD1. V dropped 4 bases and J dropped 7; count of bases not matched to a gene: 10. The CDR3 extends over 14 amino acids. Germline loops: CDR1 SSHAT, CDR2 FNYEAQ (reference sequence). The CDR3 here is CASSSSTGSGEQYF. CDR3 in DNA: TGTGCCAGCAGCTCTTCGACAGGGTCGGGGGAGCAGTACTTC.

The chain uses TRBV4-1 and TRBJ2-7; 10 nucleotides align to TRBD2. The J segment lost 4 bases and the V segment lost 3 bases, leaving 6 bases of the junction unmatched. Looked up from germline, CDR1 is MGHRA and CDR2 is YSYEKL. This CDR3 is 15 amino acids long. This chain's CDR3 is CASSQGASGSYEQYF. The CDR3, as DNA: TGCGCCAGCAGCCAGGGAGCTAGCGGGAGTTACGAGCAGTACTTC.

This clonotype was seen only a few times. J is TRBJ1-6 and V is TRBV4-1; D remains ambiguous. Germline assignment: CDR1 MGHRA and CDR2 YSYEKL. V lost 1 base and J lost 8, with 12 bases in between. CDR3 size: 15 residues. This chain's CDR3 is CASSQASVGYSPLHF. CDR3 DNA: TGCGCCAGCAGCCAAGCCTCAGTAGGGTATTCACCCCTCCACTTT.

The J gene is TRBJ2-3, the V gene TRBV6-5; no definite D call. Germline-derived CDR1 and CDR2 are MNHEY and SVGAGI. The CDR3 has 13 residues. V was clipped by 4 bases and J by 4 bases, with 9 bases between them. CDR3 nucleotide sequence: TGTGCCAGCAGTTCCACCAAGGCAGATACGCAGTATTTT. This translates into CASSSTKADTQYF.

The V and J genes are TRBV10-3 and TRBJ2-4; 7 positions agree with TRBD2. CDR1 and CDR2 from the germline V gene are ENHRY and SYGVKD. Trimming at V came to 10 bases and at J to 8 bases, leaving 8 bases not matched to a gene. The CDR3 has 12 amino acids. The CDR3: CATGGSWDIQYF. CDR3 DNA sequence: TGTGCCACGGGCGGGAGCTGGGACATTCAGTACTTC.

The chain recombines TRBV5-1 with TRBJ2-7; 9 nucleotides align to TRBD1. Germline CDR1 and CDR2: SGHRS and YFSETQ. This CDR3 is 14 amino acids long. Germline trimming cut 4 bases from V and 5 bases from J; bases unmatched to any gene: 7. The CDR3 sequence is CASSTGTGIHEQYF. CDR3 bases: TGCGCCAGCAGCACCGGGACAGGGATCCACGAGCAGTACTTC.

The gene calls are TRBV3-1 and TRBJ2-5, with TRBD1 matching 8 bases. CDR1 is LGHDT and CDR2 is YNNKEL in the germline V gene (reference sequence). Losses at the gene ends were 4 bases for V and 5 bases for J; bases not matched to a gene: 9. This CDR3 spans 15 amino acids. In DNA, the CDR3 is TGTGCCAGCAGCCCACGGACAGGGTTCGGGGAGACCCAGTACTTC. Its protein is CASSPRTGFGETQYF.

The chain recombines TRBV19 with TRBJ2-1; the D is unclear. From germline, CDR1 is LNHDA and CDR2 SQIVND (reference sequence). The V end was cut by 4 bases, the J end by 4 bases, with 5 bases between. This CDR3 has 12 amino acids. The CDR3 region is CASSNAYNEQFF. The CDR3 DNA is TGTGCCAGTAGTAACGCATACAATGAGCAGTTCTTC.

The chain couples TRBV9 to TRBJ2-1, with D perhaps TRBD1 (6 bases). Trimming shortened V by 3 bases and J by 4 bases, and 20 bases separated the two germline ends. The CDR3 is 17 amino acids. Per germline, CDR1 SGDLS and CDR2 YYNGEE. The CDR3 spells CASSATRSGTIYNEQFF. CDR3 DNA sequence: TGTGCCAGCAGCGCCACTAGATCCGGGACAATATACAATGAGCAGTTCTTC.

There are a few counts of this clonotype. V is TRBV5-1 and J is TRBJ1-4; D gene uncertain. CDR1 SGHRS and CDR2 YFSETQ come from the germline V gene. The CDR3 contains 16 residues. The V end lost 0 bases, the J end lost 1 base, and 10 bases lay between the germline ends. CDR3 protein: CASSLGRLLTNEKLFF. In nucleotides, the CDR3 is TGCGCCAGCAGCTTGGGTCGGCTGCTAACTAATGAAAAACTGTTTTTT.